The rows below give T cell receptor beta chains drawn from one sample of a study of blood T cells in healthy people across ages. Each CDR3 protein gets one entry after TCRdb re-called the 5' RACE reads with MiXCR. The sample carries approximately 800,000 distinct CDR3 sequences, roughly 53% recorded once. Sequenced sample: blood. Source of these receptors: a man older than 75 in good health. Each CDR3 is given with its conserved first and last residue. The D gene is left open where the match is weak. Only some rows state a clone size, as once, few, many or a class for expanded clones.

clone size: NA
J gene: TRBJ2-1
V gene: TRBV6-2/TRBV6-3
D gene: NA
CDR3 protein: CAAGLHEQFF
CDR3 DNA: TGTGCCGCGGGTTTACATGAGCAGTTCTTC

clone size: NA
J gene: TRBJ2-2
V gene: TRBV9
D gene: NA
CDR3 protein: CASSAHTMGTTGELFF
CDR3 DNA: TGTGCCAGCAGCGCCCATACCATGGGGACCACCGGGGAGCTGTTTTTT

clone size: NA
J gene: TRBJ2-3
V gene: TRBV27
D gene: NA
CDR3 protein: CASSPVIWGYAYF
CDR3 DNA: TGTGCCAGCAGTCCAGTCATATGGGGATACGCGTATTTT

clone size: NA
J gene: TRBJ2-7
V gene: TRBV18
D gene: TRBD2
CDR3 protein: CASSPVSSGSLYEQYF
CDR3 DNA: TGTGCCAGCTCACCAGTGTCCAGCGGGAGCCTCTACGAGCAGTACTTC

clone size: NA
J gene: TRBJ1-2
V gene: TRBV7-2
D gene: NA
CDR3 protein: CASSSALGYTF
CDR3 DNA: TGTGCCAGCAGCTCGGCCCTAGGCTACACCTTC

clone size: few
J gene: TRBJ2-7
V gene: TRBV7-6
D gene: TRBD2
CDR3 protein: CASSLASGSHEQYF
CDR3 DNA: TGTGCCAGCAGCTTAGCTAGCGGGAGCCACGAGCAGTACTTC

clone size: NA
J gene: TRBJ2-7
V gene: TRBV4-1
D gene: NA
CDR3 protein: CASSPMGGGYYEQYF
CDR3 DNA: TGCGCCAGCAGCCCCATGGGGGGAGGCTACTACGAGCAGTACTTC

clone size: NA
J gene: TRBJ2-7
V gene: TRBV12-3/TRBV12-4
D gene: TRBD2
CDR3 protein: CASRVGLAGSDEQYF
CDR3 DNA: TGTGCCAGCAGAGTGGGACTAGCGGGAAGCGATGAGCAGTACTTC

clone size: NA
J gene: TRBJ2-1
V gene: TRBV12-3/TRBV12-4
D gene: TRBD2
CDR3 protein: CASSPPGLAGGEQFF
CDR3 DNA: TGTGCCAGCAGTCCTCCGGGACTAGCGGGAGGCGAGCAGTTCTTC

clone size: NA
J gene: TRBJ2-7
V gene: TRBV2
D gene: TRBD2
CDR3 protein: CASREGLAGSYEQYF
CDR3 DNA: TGTGCCAGCAGGGAGGGACTAGCGGGATCCTACGAGCAGTACTTC

clone size: NA
J gene: TRBJ2-6
V gene: TRBV2
D gene: TRBD1
CDR3 protein: CASTGQTPGANVLTF
CDR3 DNA: TGTGCCAGCACGGGACAGACCCCTGGGGCCAACGTCCTGACTTTC

clone size: NA
J gene: TRBJ2-6
V gene: TRBV5-1
D gene: NA
CDR3 protein: CASSLVSALSGANVLTF
CDR3 DNA: TGCGCCAGCAGCTTGGTGTCAGCCCTCTCTGGGGCCAACGTCCTGACTTTC

clone size: NA
J gene: TRBJ2-7
V gene: TRBV19
D gene: NA
CDR3 protein: CASSIYSGYNEQYF
CDR3 DNA: TGTGCCAGTAGTATCTACTCGGGGTACAATGAGCAGTACTTC

clone size: many
J gene: TRBJ2-3
V gene: TRBV9
D gene: TRBD2
CDR3 protein: CASSPRLAGGVDTQYF
CDR3 DNA: TGTGCCAGCAGCCCCCGTCTAGCGGGAGGGGTAGATACGCAGTATTTT

clone size: few
J gene: TRBJ2-3
V gene: TRBV10-3
D gene: NA
CDR3 protein: CAISEGMGGYAYF
CDR3 DNA: TGTGCCATCAGTGAAGGCATGGGCGGATACGCGTATTTT

clone size: NA
J gene: TRBJ2-7
V gene: TRBV7-8
D gene: TRBD2
CDR3 protein: CASSYTSGTGYEQYF
CDR3 DNA: TGTGCCAGCAGCTACACTAGCGGGACCGGCTACGAGCAGTACTTC

clone size: once
J gene: TRBJ2-7
V gene: TRBV4-1
D gene: NA
CDR3 protein: CASSQGLAPRYNEQYF
CDR3 DNA: TGCGCCAGCAGCCAAGGCCTAGCGCCCAGATACAATGAGCAGTACTTC

clone size: once
J gene: TRBJ1-1
V gene: TRBV5-1
D gene: NA
CDR3 protein: CASRAAPNTEAFF
CDR3 DNA: TGCGCCAGCAGAGCAGCTCCTAACACTGAAGCTTTCTTT

clone size: NA
J gene: TRBJ1-2
V gene: TRBV27
D gene: NA
CDR3 protein: CASGPRGPWEGYTF
CDR3 DNA: TGTGCCAGCGGCCCCCGAGGGCCGTGGGAGGGCTACACCTTC

clone size: once
J gene: TRBJ1-1
V gene: TRBV7-3
D gene: NA
CDR3 protein: CASSLIPRVTEAFF
CDR3 DNA: TGTGCCAGCAGCTTAATACCCAGGGTCACTGAAGCTTTCTTT

clone size: NA
J gene: TRBJ1-5
V gene: TRBV5-1
D gene: NA
CDR3 protein: CASGSVPGWAQHF
CDR3 DNA: TGCGCCAGCGGAAGTGTACCAGGGTGGGCCCAGCATTTT

clone size: NA
J gene: TRBJ2-7
V gene: TRBV20-1
D gene: TRBD2
CDR3 protein: CSALTGGRAYEQYF
CDR3 DNA: TGCAGTGCCCTTACTGGCGGGAGGGCCTACGAGCAGTACTTC

clone size: few
J gene: TRBJ2-7
V gene: TRBV10-3
D gene: NA
CDR3 protein: CANAGTPDSYEQYF
CDR3 DNA: TGTGCCAACGCCGGGACACCTGACTCCTACGAGCAGTACTTC

clone size: NA
J gene: TRBJ2-7
V gene: TRBV29-1
D gene: TRBD1
CDR3 protein: CSVTGTGGYEQYF
CDR3 DNA: TGCAGCGTTACCGGGACAGGGGGCTACGAGCAGTACTTC

clone size: NA
J gene: TRBJ1-2
V gene: TRBV29-1
D gene: NA
CDR3 protein: CSVIWTGKPYGYTF
CDR3 DNA: TGCAGCGTCATATGGACCGGAAAGCCCTATGGCTACACCTTC

clone size: NA
J gene: TRBJ2-1
V gene: TRBV7-9
D gene: NA
CDR3 protein: CASSTQGTNGRVYNEQFF
CDR3 DNA: TGTGCCAGCAGCACACAGGGGACTAACGGGAGAGTATACAATGAGCAGTTCTTC

clone size: NA
J gene: TRBJ2-1
V gene: TRBV20-1
D gene: TRBD2
CDR3 protein: CSAVSGSLSYNEQFF
CDR3 DNA: TGCAGTGCCGTTAGCGGGAGTCTCTCCTACAATGAGCAGTTCTTC

clone size: NA
J gene: TRBJ1-6
V gene: TRBV7-9
D gene: NA
CDR3 protein: CASSFGTPKSLHF
CDR3 DNA: TGTGCCAGCAGCTTCGGGACACCGAAGTCCCTCCACTTT

clone size: NA
J gene: TRBJ2-1
V gene: TRBV5-1
D gene: TRBD2
CDR3 protein: CASSPQGGTSGYNEQFF
CDR3 DNA: TGCGCCAGCAGCCCCCAGGGGGGGACTAGCGGATACAATGAGCAGTTCTTC

clone size: once
J gene: TRBJ2-1
V gene: TRBV18
D gene: TRBD2
CDR3 protein: CASSPWRESVNEQFF
CDR3 DNA: TGTGCCAGCTCACCGTGGCGGGAGTCGGTCAATGAGCAGTTCTTC

clone size: many
J gene: TRBJ2-3
V gene: TRBV20-1
D gene: TRBD2
CDR3 protein: CSARDVLAGSTDTQYF
CDR3 DNA: TGCAGTGCTAGAGACGTTCTAGCGGGAAGCACAGATACGCAGTATTTT

clone size: NA
J gene: TRBJ1-2
V gene: TRBV9
D gene: TRBD1
CDR3 protein: CASSEGQANYGYTF
CDR3 DNA: TGTGCCAGCAGCGAGGGACAGGCTAACTATGGCTACACCTTC